This T cell receptor beta chain stems from a study of blood T cell repertoires in COVID-19. As for the study in general: The United States, Italy and Spain were the sources of the acute and convalescent COVID-19 samples. Sample material is recorded as cDNA or gDNA derived from T cells, B-cell-depleted T cells, or PBMCs.

The CDR3 has 17 residues. Germline CDR1 MDHEN, CDR2 SYDVKM. V lost 4 bases, J lost 1 base, and 18 bases lay in between. In the original processing: Reference gene primer amplification in the assay estimated nucleated cell counts. Generated by immunoSEQ multiplex PCR, the TCRdb table keeps only in-frame clones and is missing some. D and trimming come from the DNA, and the V and J calls and clone size come from that table. There are approximately 170,000 clones in the sample; around 86% occur only once, and roughly 13% lies in the top ten. Sequenced input: peripheral blood. This sequence originates from a man in his 70s who had recovered from COVID-19. This chain joins TRBV28 and TRBJ2-3; weak D call: TRBD2 (6 bases). The CDR3 sequence: CASSSNGASDGTDTQYF. CDR3 coding DNA: TGTGCCAGCAGTTCAAATGGTGCTAGCGATGGCACAGATACGCAGTATTTT.